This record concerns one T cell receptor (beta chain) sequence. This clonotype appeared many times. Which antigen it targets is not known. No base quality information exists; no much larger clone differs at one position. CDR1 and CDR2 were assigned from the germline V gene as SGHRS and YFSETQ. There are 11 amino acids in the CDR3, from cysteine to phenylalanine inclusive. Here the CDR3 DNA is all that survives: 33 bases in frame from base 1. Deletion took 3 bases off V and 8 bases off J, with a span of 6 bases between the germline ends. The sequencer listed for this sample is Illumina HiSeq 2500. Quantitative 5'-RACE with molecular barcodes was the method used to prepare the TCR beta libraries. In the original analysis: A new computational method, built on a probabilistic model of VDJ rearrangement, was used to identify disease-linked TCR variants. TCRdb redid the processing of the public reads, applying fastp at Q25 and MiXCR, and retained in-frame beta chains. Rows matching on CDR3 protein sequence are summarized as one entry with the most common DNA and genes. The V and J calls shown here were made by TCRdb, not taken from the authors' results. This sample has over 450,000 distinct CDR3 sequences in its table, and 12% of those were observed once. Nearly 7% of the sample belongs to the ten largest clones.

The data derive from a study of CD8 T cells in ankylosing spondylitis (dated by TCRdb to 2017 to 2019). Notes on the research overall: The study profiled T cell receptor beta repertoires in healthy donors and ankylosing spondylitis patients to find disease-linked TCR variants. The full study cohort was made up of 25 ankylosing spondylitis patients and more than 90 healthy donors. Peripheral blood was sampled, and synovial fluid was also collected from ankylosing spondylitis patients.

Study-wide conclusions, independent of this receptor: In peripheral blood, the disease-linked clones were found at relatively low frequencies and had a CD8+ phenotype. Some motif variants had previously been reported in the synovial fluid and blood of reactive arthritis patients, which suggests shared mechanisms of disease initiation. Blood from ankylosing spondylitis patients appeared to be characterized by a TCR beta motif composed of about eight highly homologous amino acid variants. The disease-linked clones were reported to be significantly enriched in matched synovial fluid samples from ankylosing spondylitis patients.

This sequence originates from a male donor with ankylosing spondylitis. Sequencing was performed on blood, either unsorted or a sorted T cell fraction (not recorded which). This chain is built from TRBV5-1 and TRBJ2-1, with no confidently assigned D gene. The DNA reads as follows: TGCGCCAGCAGCTACGGTCATGAGCAGTTCTTC. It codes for CASSYGHEQFF.